Following are 24 T cell receptor beta chains from one sample sequenced in a study of a mutant IDH1 vaccine in newly diagnosed glioma. The table came from immunoSEQ multiplex PCR; TCRdb's copy has only in-frame clones and leaves some out. In the table there are under 40,000 clones, just under 80% of which are singletons. Which antigens these TCRs recognize remains unknown. Time point: week 35, safety follow-up. What each vaccine dose contained was 300 ug of mutant IDH1 20-mer peptide, accompanied by topical imiquimod. The source material was PBMCs, sampled from a glioma patient whose treatment included an IDH1 peptide vaccine. Receptors originate from a man aged 35 to 55 with glioma. Some clones in this sample may be carry-over from other donors' samples.

This clone was seen only once. This chain connects TRBV27 to TRBJ2-5; D is uncertain. The germline gives CDR1 MNHEY, CDR2 SMNVEV (reference sequence). V dropped 3 bases and J dropped 5 bases, with 7 bases sitting between them. This CDR3 has 12 residues. This chain's CDR3 is CASSFSGETQYF. CDR3 in DNA: TGTGCCAGCAGTTTTTCTGGGGAGACCCAGTACTTC.

The chain recombines TRBV5-4 with TRBJ2-7; D tentatively reads TRBD1 or TRBD2 (5 bases each). V was cut by 4 bases and J by 3 bases, with 20 bases left in between. This CDR3 comprises 16 residues. Germline assignment: CDR1 SGHNT and CDR2 YYREEE (reference sequence). CDR3 sequence: CASSRQAGTARYEQYF. CDR3 coding DNA: TGTGCCAGCAGCCGTCAAGCAGGGACGGCTCGCTACGAGCAGTACTTC. The entire variable domain, with the rest obtained from reference TRBV5-4 and TRBJ2-7, is as follows: ETGVTQSPTHLIKTRGQQVTLRCSSQSGHNTVSWYQQALGQGPQFIFQYYREEENGRGNFPPRFSGLQFPNYSSELNVNALELDDSALYLCASSRQAGTARYEQYFGPGTRLTVT.

This chain uses TRBV11-1 with TRBJ1-2; no firm D call. CDR3 size: 17 residues. CDR1 and CDR2 from the germline V gene are SGHAT and FQDESV (reference sequence). V was shortened by 2 bases and J by 0 bases, with 16 bases between the two germline ends. The chain's CDR3 is CASSLSRGIGTNYGYTF. The CDR3 coding sequence is TGTGCCAGCAGCTTAAGCCGCGGGATAGGGACTAACTATGGCTACACCTTC. Variable domain in full (rest from reference TRBV11-1 and TRBJ1-2): EAEVAQSPRYKITEKSQAVAFWCDPISGHATLYWYRQILGQGPELLVQFQDESVVDDSQLPKDRFSAERLKGVDSTLKIQPAELGDSAMYLCASSLSRGIGTNYGYTFGSGTRLTVV.

The rearrangement links TRBV11-2 to TRBJ1-2; no definite D call. Germline assignment: CDR1 SGHAT and CDR2 FQNNGV. Trimming left V 5 bases short and J 2 bases short, with 15 bases between. The CDR3 covers 15 residues. In DNA form, the CDR3 reads TGTGCCAGCAGCCTAGCCCGGACGGCAAACTATGGCTACACCTTC. This codes for CASSLARTANYGYTF.

V usage is TRBV5-1 and J usage is TRBJ1-5; 8 nucleotides agree with TRBD1. The trim removed 3 bases at V and 0 bases at J, leaving 2 bases unmatched. Germline V lookup: CDR1 SGHRS, CDR2 YFSETQ. This CDR3 is 15 amino acids long. CDR3 bases: TGCGCCAGCAGCTCGACAGGGGATAGCAATCAGCCCCAGCATTTT. Amino acids: CASSSTGDSNQPQHF.

The genes are TRBV7-9 and TRBJ1-4; D not certain. CDR1 is SEHNR and CDR2 is FQNEAQ in the germline V gene (reference sequence). The CDR3 is 10 amino acids. Trimming cost V 5 bases and J 8 bases, with 3 bases left between them. For the CDR3, the DNA is TGTGCCAGCAGCATCGAAAAACTGTTTTTT. It specifies CASSIEKLFF.

This chain connects TRBV19 to TRBJ1-2; D is uncertain. This CDR3 comprises 16 residues. V was shortened by 7 bases and J by 4 bases, with 22 bases between the two germline ends. The germline gives CDR1 LNHDA, CDR2 SQIVND (reference sequence). The CDR3 reads CASTSILPNLTYGYTF. The DNA for the CDR3 is TGTGCCAGTACGAGTATTTTACCGAACCTTACCTATGGCTACACCTTC.

J is TRBJ1-1 and V is TRBV27; no clear D. Trimming took 5 bases from V and 3 from J, leaving 16 bases between them. Germline V gives CDR1 MNHEY, CDR2 SMNVEV (reference sequence). This CDR3 contains 15 residues. The DNA for the CDR3 is TGTGCCAGCAGTGACCTAGGGTTATCGGACACTGAAGCTTTCTTT. This gives the protein CASSDLGLSDTEAFF.

The gene calls are TRBV5-4 and TRBJ2-3, with D perhaps matching TRBD2 (6 bases). CDR3 length: 16 residues. V lost 1 base, J lost 0 bases, and 12 bases lay in between. Germline lookup yields CDR1 SGHNT and CDR2 YYREEE (reference sequence). The CDR3 sequence is CASSLNLAGSTDTQYF. The CDR3 nucleotides are TGTGCCAGCAGCTTGAATCTCGCGGGAAGCACAGATACGCAGTATTTT.

This sequence joins TRBV14 and TRBJ2-7, with 7 bases that match TRBD1. Germline CDR1 SGHDN, CDR2 FVKESK. This CDR3 comprises 14 residues. With V trimmed by 3 bases and J by 6 bases, 8 bases remained unmatched. CDR3 in DNA: TGTGCCAGCAGCCACCCTACAGGGGCCTGCGAGCAGTACTTC. Translation gives CASSHPTGACEQYF.

This clone was seen just once. This chain uses TRBV6-5 with TRBJ2-7, with D possibly TRBD1 on 5 matching bases. This CDR3 is built from 13 residues. V was trimmed by 8 bases and J by 2 bases, leaving 13 bases between them. The germline V gene has CDR1 MNHEY and CDR2 SVGAGI. CDR3 region: CASGTGDTYEQYF. The CDR3 DNA follows: TGTGCCAGCGGAACAGGTGATACCTACGAGCAGTACTTC.

This clone showed up just once. The chain employs TRBV27 and TRBJ2-1, with 11 positions matching TRBD1. The CDR3 spans 14 residues. V gave up 2 bases and J gave up 8 bases; unmatched junction bases: 2. CDR1 and CDR2 from the germline V gene are MNHEY and SMNVEV (reference sequence). The CDR3 DNA reads as TGTGCCAGCAGTTTAGGGACAGGGGGACATGAGCAGTTCTTC. Translation: CASSLGTGGHEQFF.

The V gene is TRBV6-5, the J gene TRBJ1-1; D is unclear. Germline V CDR1 and CDR2: MNHEY, SVGAGI. V dropped 3 bases and J dropped 2 bases, with 4 bases sitting between them. The CDR3 spans 12 residues. Here the CDR3 reads CASSYHNTEAFF. As DNA, the CDR3 is TGTGCCAGCAGTTATCACAACACTGAAGCTTTCTTT.

V and J are TRBV5-4 and TRBJ1-6; no clear D. This CDR3 has 14 residues. Looked up from germline, CDR1 is SGHNT and CDR2 is YYREEE (reference sequence). Trimming cost V 0 bases and J 5 bases, with 6 bases left between them. The CDR3 region is CASSLDRNNSPLHF. The DNA for the CDR3 is TGTGCCAGCAGCTTGGACCGAAATAATTCACCCCTCCACTTT.

The chain links TRBV7-2 to TRBJ2-3; perhaps D is TRBD1 or TRBD2 (6 bases each). V lost 1 base, J lost 4 bases, and 9 bases lay in between. The germline V gene encodes CDR1 SGHTA and CDR2 FQGNSA. The CDR3 length is 14 residues. The CDR3 bases are TGTGCCAGCAGCTTAGTGGGGGGCGCAGATACGCAGTATTTT. Protein sequence: CASSLVGGADTQYF.

J is TRBJ2-7 and V is TRBV27, with TRBD2 matching over 12 bases. The CDR3 covers 17 residues. The trim removed 5 bases at V and 0 bases at J, leaving 8 bases unmatched. Germline CDR1 reads MNHEY; CDR2 reads SMNVEV (reference sequence). The CDR3 loop reads CASSPTSGGHSSYEQYF. DNA of the CDR3: TGTGCCAGCAGTCCGACTAGCGGGGGCCATAGCTCCTACGAGCAGTACTTC.

V usage is TRBV6-5 and J usage is TRBJ1-1; weak D call: TRBD1 (6 bases). Germline V gene data show CDR1 as MNHEY and CDR2 as SVGAGI. The CDR3 contains 13 residues. V shed 8 bases and J shed 4 bases, with 14 bases lying between them. The DNA of the CDR3 is TGTGCCAGCGAACCCACAGGGAGCACTGAAGCTTTCTTT. It is translated as CASEPTGSTEAFF.

The V gene is TRBV11-2, the J gene TRBJ2-5, with D perhaps matching TRBD2 (6 bases). The CDR3 spans 13 residues. V was shortened by 6 bases and J by 4 bases, with 12 bases between the two germline ends. The germline V gene encodes CDR1 SGHAT and CDR2 FQNNGV. CDR3 in DNA: TGTGCCAGCAGTGCGGTCGGGGGAGAGACCCAGTACTTC. Its translation is CASSAVGGETQYF. The variable domain in full, completed from reference TRBV11-2 and TRBJ2-5, reads EAGVAQSPRYKIIEKRQSVAFWCNPISGHATLYWYQQILGQGPKLLIQFQNNGVVDDSQLPKDRFSAERLKGVDSTLKIQPAKLEDSAVYLCASSAVGGETQYFGPGTRLLVL.

The genes are TRBV11-2 and TRBJ1-1; D gene ambiguous. The germline CDR1 and CDR2 sequences are SGHAT and FQNNGV. Trimming removed 1 base from V and 6 bases from J, with 6 bases in between. This CDR3 comprises 12 residues. CDR3 bases: TGTGCCAGCAGCTTAGGTATCGCTGAAGCTTTCTTT. Its protein product is CASSLGIAEAFF. Together with reference TRBV11-2 and TRBJ1-1, the CDR3 gives the full variable domain: EAGVAQSPRYKIIEKRQSVAFWCNPISGHATLYWYQQILGQGPKLLIQFQNNGVVDDSQLPKDRFSAERLKGVDSTLKIQPAKLEDSAVYLCASSLGIAEAFFGQGTRLTVV.

The chain recombines TRBV19 with TRBJ2-1; TRBD1 or TRBD2 may be the D gene (5 bases each). V lost 3 bases and J 5 bases, leaving 20 bases between the germline ends. Germline V gene sequence: CDR1 LNHDA, CDR2 SQIVND (reference sequence). The length of the CDR3 is 17 residues. The CDR3 region has the DNA TGTGCCAGTAGTATCCCAATCCCGGGGCCGGGGAACAATGAGCAGTTCTTC. Translation: CASSIPIPGPGNNEQFF.

The chain uses TRBV10-2 and TRBJ1-2; possibly TRBD1 for D (5 bases). The CDR3 covers 14 residues. V was shortened by 3 bases and J by 8 bases, with 16 bases between the two germline ends. Germline V gene sequence: CDR1 WSHSY, CDR2 SAAADI. Here the CDR3 reads CASSDPTAGSGYTF. In DNA, the CDR3 is TGCGCCAGCAGTGACCCGACAGCAGGGTCGGGCTACACCTTC.

This chain links TRBV2 with TRBJ2-7; D assignment may be TRBD1 or TRBD2 (6 bases each). The CDR3 length is 14 residues. The V end was cut by 6 bases, the J end by 6 bases, with 18 bases between. Germline V gives CDR1 SNHLY, CDR2 FYNNEI. The CDR3 loop reads CASRDRWRGIEQYF. The CDR3 nucleotides read TGTGCCAGCAGGGACCGTTGGAGGGGGATCGAGCAGTACTTC.

The chain couples TRBV14 to TRBJ1-2; 9 bases line up with TRBD1. The CDR3 sequence is 14 residues long. The germline V gene has CDR1 SGHDN and CDR2 FVKESK. Trimming took 4 bases from V and 8 from J; bases not matched to a gene: 8. The chain's CDR3 is CASSPWDRVGGYTF. The CDR3 coding sequence is TGTGCCAGCAGCCCTTGGGACAGGGTCGGAGGCTACACCTTC.

The chain recombines TRBV5-1 with TRBJ2-7; possible D gene TRBD2, 7 bases. Germline CDR1 is SGHRS and CDR2 is YFSETQ. V was shortened by 4 bases and J by 1 base, with 15 bases between the two germline ends. This CDR3 is 15 amino acids long. The chain's CDR3 is CASSPQGGGSYEQYF. The CDR3, as DNA: TGCGCCAGCAGCCCCCAGGGAGGGGGTTCCTACGAGCAGTACTTC.